Detailed here is one TCR beta chain. These data belong to a study of shared clonotypes between healthy human individuals. CD4+ cell separation produced CD45RA+ naive and CD45RA-negative memory subsets. Each subset's genomic DNA was shared equally among a number of immunoSEQ plates. Profiled with immunoSEQ multiplex PCR; TCRdb holds only in-frame clones, not every one. This table has some 2,500,000 clones, 92% appearing once. The specimen sequenced was naive CD4+ T cells from PBMCs. Subset meaning: CD45RA+ positively selected. The sequence was collected from a man younger than 30 in good health. Some clones in this sample may be carry-over from other donors' samples.

Here the CDR3 DNA reads TGTGCCAGCAGCTTGGATCGCCTAGCCGAGCAGTACTTC. As protein: CASSLDRLAEQYF. The rearrangement uses TRBV5-6 and TRBJ2-7, with TRBD2 as a possible D gene (5 bases). The germline gives CDR1 SGHDT, CDR2 YYEEEE. Deletions cut 0 bases from V and 6 bases from J, with 10 bases between. The CDR3 length is 13 residues.